Listed below are T cell receptor beta chains from one sample, sequenced in a study of T cells after yellow fever vaccination. From the 5' RACE reads, TCRdb called clonotypes with MiXCR, one entry per CDR3 protein. The table shows 29,000 or so distinct CDR3 sequences, with under 6% occurring only once. Sample: CD8+ T cells sorted from PBMCs, taken 10 days after the yellow fever booster vaccination. The receptor source for this set is a man in his thirties or forties who received the YFV17D yellow fever vaccine. The CDR3 runs from the conserved cysteine through the conserved F or W. Fields, in order: D gene, J gene, V gene, clone size, CDR3 protein, CDR3 DNA. A D gene is named only where the DNA matches it firmly. Clone size, where shown, is once, few, many, or a class for clones that have expanded.

D gene: TRBD2; J gene: TRBJ2-1; V gene: TRBV6-1; clone size: few; CDR3 protein: CASKSGRSHNEQFF; CDR3 DNA: TGTGCCAGCAAAAGCGGGAGGTCCCACAATGAGCAGTTCTTC
D gene: TRBD1; J gene: TRBJ2-7; V gene: TRBV14; clone size: many; CDR3 protein: CASSQLLGQGHEQYF; CDR3 DNA: TGTGCCAGCAGCCAACTTCTCGGACAGGGCCACGAGCAGTACTTC
D gene: .; J gene: TRBJ1-2; V gene: TRBV3-1; clone size: many; CDR3 protein: CASSQGTGTYYGYTF; CDR3 DNA: TGTGCCAGCAGCCAGGGAACAGGGACGTACTATGGCTACACCTTC
D gene: TRBD2; J gene: TRBJ2-7; V gene: TRBV4-1; clone size: many; CDR3 protein: CASSQVLTSGSEAEQYF; CDR3 DNA: TGCGCCAGCAGCCAAGTATTGACTAGCGGGAGCGAAGCCGAGCAGTACTTC
D gene: TRBD2; J gene: TRBJ2-6; V gene: TRBV4-3; clone size: many; CDR3 protein: CASSQDWALAGDSGANVLTF; CDR3 DNA: TGCGCCAGCAGCCAAGACTGGGCTTTAGCGGGTGACTCTGGGGCCAACGTCCTGACTTTC
D gene: TRBD2; J gene: TRBJ2-7; V gene: TRBV7-9; clone size: many; CDR3 protein: CASEGTSGSLVDEQYF; CDR3 DNA: TGTGCCAGCGAGGGGACTAGCGGGAGCTTAGTCGACGAGCAGTACTTC
D gene: .; J gene: TRBJ2-1; V gene: TRBV20-1; clone size: few; CDR3 protein: CSAGYYNEQFF; CDR3 DNA: TGCAGTGCTGGGTATTACAATGAGCAGTTCTTC
D gene: .; J gene: TRBJ2-7; V gene: TRBV30; clone size: many; CDR3 protein: CAWSDFASYEQYF; CDR3 DNA: TGTGCCTGGAGTGATTTTGCCTCCTACGAGCAGTACTTC
D gene: .; J gene: TRBJ1-5; V gene: TRBV4-3; clone size: many; CDR3 protein: CASSQVHFWDQPQHF; CDR3 DNA: TGCGCCAGCAGCCAAGTTCATTTTTGGGATCAGCCCCAGCATTTT
D gene: .; J gene: TRBJ2-3; V gene: TRBV21-1; clone size: many; CDR3 protein: CASSPTRVRHTDTQYF; CDR3 DNA: TGTGCCAGCAGCCCGACGAGGGTCAGACACACAGATACGCAGTATTTT
D gene: .; J gene: TRBJ2-7; V gene: TRBV29-1; clone size: many; CDR3 protein: CSVGLASSYEQYF; CDR3 DNA: TGCAGCGTCGGGCTCGCCAGCTCCTACGAGCAGTACTTC
D gene: TRBD2; J gene: TRBJ2-7; V gene: TRBV23-1; clone size: many; CDR3 protein: CASSQAGAYEQYF; CDR3 DNA: TGCGCCAGCAGTCAGGCGGGGGCCTACGAGCAGTACTTC
D gene: .; J gene: TRBJ2-1; V gene: TRBV9; clone size: many; CDR3 protein: CASSVFGGASSYNEQFF; CDR3 DNA: TGTGCCAGCAGCGTATTCGGAGGGGCAAGCTCCTACAATGAGCAGTTCTTC
D gene: .; J gene: TRBJ2-7; V gene: TRBV6-5; clone size: many; CDR3 protein: CASSYNQGPNYEQYF; CDR3 DNA: TGTGCCAGCAGTTATAATCAGGGCCCTAACTACGAGCAGTACTTC
D gene: TRBD2; J gene: TRBJ2-7; V gene: TRBV15; clone size: .; CDR3 protein: CATSRGTSGYEQYF; CDR3 DNA: TGTGCCACCAGCAGAGGGACTAGCGGATACGAGCAGTACTTC
D gene: TRBD1; J gene: TRBJ1-2; V gene: TRBV14; clone size: many; CDR3 protein: CASSQPGQGLSGYTF; CDR3 DNA: TGTGCCAGCAGCCAACCGGGACAGGGTTTGTCTGGCTACACCTTC
D gene: .; J gene: TRBJ2-7; V gene: TRBV7-8; clone size: many; CDR3 protein: CASMGNHEQYF; CDR3 DNA: TGTGCCAGCATGGGCAACCACGAGCAGTACTTC
D gene: TRBD2; J gene: TRBJ2-1; V gene: TRBV20-1; clone size: many; CDR3 protein: CSAPGRGLVQFF; CDR3 DNA: TGCAGTGCTCCTGGCCGCGGACTAGTGCAGTTCTTC
D gene: TRBD2; J gene: TRBJ2-7; V gene: TRBV7-2; clone size: many; CDR3 protein: CASSLATSGYEQYF; CDR3 DNA: TGTGCCAGCAGCTTAGCGACTAGCGGCTACGAGCAGTACTTC
D gene: TRBD2; J gene: TRBJ2-6; V gene: TRBV29-1; clone size: many; CDR3 protein: CSVGGSASSGANVLTF; CDR3 DNA: TGCAGCGTCGGGGGGTCTGCGAGCTCTGGGGCCAACGTCCTGACTTTC
D gene: .; J gene: TRBJ2-7; V gene: TRBV20-1; clone size: many; CDR3 protein: CSARGTAYEQYF; CDR3 DNA: TGCAGTGCTAGAGGTACTGCCTACGAGCAGTACTTC
D gene: .; J gene: TRBJ2-3; V gene: TRBV19; clone size: many; CDR3 protein: CASSGWTDTGTDTQYF; CDR3 DNA: TGTGCCAGTAGTGGATGGACTGATACCGGCACAGATACGCAGTATTTT
D gene: .; J gene: TRBJ2-7; V gene: TRBV7-2; clone size: many; CDR3 protein: CASMPSLSLAYEQYF; CDR3 DNA: TGTGCCAGCATGCCATCCCTAAGTTTGGCCTACGAGCAGTACTTC
D gene: .; J gene: TRBJ2-4; V gene: TRBV29-1; clone size: few; CDR3 protein: CSVERGRNIQYF; CDR3 DNA: TGCAGCGTTGAGCGGGGTCGAAACATTCAGTACTTC
D gene: .; J gene: TRBJ2-1; V gene: TRBV5-5; clone size: many; CDR3 protein: CASSLDSSSYNEQFF; CDR3 DNA: TGTGCCAGCAGCTTGGACTCGAGCTCCTACAATGAGCAGTTCTTC
D gene: TRBD2; J gene: TRBJ2-3; V gene: TRBV30; clone size: many; CDR3 protein: CAWSVVAGSDTQYF; CDR3 DNA: TGTGCCTGGAGTGTAGTAGCGGGATCAGATACGCAGTATTTT